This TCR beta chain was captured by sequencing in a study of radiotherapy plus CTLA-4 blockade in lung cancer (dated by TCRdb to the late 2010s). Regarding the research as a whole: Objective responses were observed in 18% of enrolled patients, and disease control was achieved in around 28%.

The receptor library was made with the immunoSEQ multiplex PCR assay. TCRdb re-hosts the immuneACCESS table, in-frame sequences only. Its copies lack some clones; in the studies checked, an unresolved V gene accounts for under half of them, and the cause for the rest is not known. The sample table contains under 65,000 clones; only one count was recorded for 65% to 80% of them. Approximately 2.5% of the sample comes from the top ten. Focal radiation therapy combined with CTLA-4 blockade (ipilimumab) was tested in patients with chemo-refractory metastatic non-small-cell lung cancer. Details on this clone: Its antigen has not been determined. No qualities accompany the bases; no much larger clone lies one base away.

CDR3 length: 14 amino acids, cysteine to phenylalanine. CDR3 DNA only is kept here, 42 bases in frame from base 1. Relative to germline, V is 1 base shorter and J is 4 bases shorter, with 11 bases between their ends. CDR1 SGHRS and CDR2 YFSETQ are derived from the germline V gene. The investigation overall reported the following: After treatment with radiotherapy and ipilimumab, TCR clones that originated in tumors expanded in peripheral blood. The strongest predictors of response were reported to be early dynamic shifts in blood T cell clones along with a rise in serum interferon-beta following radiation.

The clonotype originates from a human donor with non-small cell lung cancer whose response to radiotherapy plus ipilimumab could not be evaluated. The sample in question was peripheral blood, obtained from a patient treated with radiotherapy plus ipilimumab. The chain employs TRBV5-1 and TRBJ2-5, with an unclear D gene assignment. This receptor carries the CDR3 CASSLYQAGETQYF. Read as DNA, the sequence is TGCGCCAGCAGCTTGTACCAGGCAGGAGAGACCCAGTACTTC.